A selection of T cell receptor beta chains follows, all from one sample in a study of blood T cell repertoires in COVID-19. Measured with immunoSEQ multiplex PCR; TCRdb has only the in-frame clones, and not every one. The table has some 83,000 clones, roughly 82% seen once. Sequencing was done on a sample of peripheral blood. The receptors here all came from a man aged 45-65 years with active COVID-19. CDR3s include the opening cysteine and the closing phenylalanine or tryptophan. D genes are given only for firm matches. Rows give clone size only sometimes, using once, few, many, or a class for an expanded clone.

>TRBV4-2|-|TRBJ2-7|TRBD1
TGTGCCAGCAGCCCTCAAACAGGGGCCAACTCCTACGAGCAGTACTTC
CASSPQTGANSYEQYF
>TRBV13|-|TRBJ1-2|-
TGTGCCAGCAGCATTACAGGGATCGGAGAAGGCTACACCTTC
CASSITGIGEGYTF
>TRBV7-2|-|TRBJ1-6|TRBD1
TGTGCCAGCAGCCGGGACAGGGCGGCCCCCCTCCACTTT
CASSRDRAAPLHF
>TRBV19|-|TRBJ1-6|-
TGTGCCAGTAGTATAGGCGGAGTCTCACCCCTCCACTTT
CASSIGGVSPLHF
>TRBV15|-|TRBJ1-1|-
TGTGCCACCAGCAGTCTTTCGGTGCCTGAAGCTTTCTTT
CATSSLSVPEAFF
>TRBV6-6|-|TRBJ1-1|-
TGTGCCAGCAGTTACTCGCCGGTGAACACTGAAGCTTTCTTT
CASSYSPVNTEAFF
>TRBV21-1|-|TRBJ2-7|-
TGTGCCAGCAGAGCGACTAGCGGGGGCTCCTACGAGCAGTACTTC
CASRATSGGSYEQYF
>TRBV6-5|once|TRBJ2-7|TRBD1
TGTGCCAGCAGTCTGAACAGGGGCCCCTACGAGCAGTACTTC
CASSLNRGPYEQYF
>TRBV6-2/TRBV6-3|once|TRBJ1-2|-
TGTGCCAGCAGTTACTGGCAGAATGATGGCTACACCTTC
CASSYWQNDGYTF
>TRBV28|-|TRBJ1-2|-
TGTGCCAGCAGTTTGACAATTAATGGCTACACCTTC
CASSLTINGYTF
>TRBV11-1|-|TRBJ2-7|TRBD2
TGTGCCAGCAGCACGGGGACTAGCGGGATCTACGAGCAGTACTTC
CASSTGTSGIYEQYF
>TRBV28|once|TRBJ2-4|-
TGTGCCAGCACGGGTTCGATAGCCAAAAACATTCAGTACTTC
CASTGSIAKNIQYF
>TRBV6-5|-|TRBJ2-7|TRBD1
TGTGCCAGCAGCCCCCCCGGACAGGGCTACGAGCAGTACTTC
CASSPPGQGYEQYF
>TRBV28|-|TRBJ1-6|-
TGTGCCAGCAGTTTGTCGCGAAGGGGGTTTTCACCCCTCCACTTT
CASSLSRRGFSPLHF
>TRBV5-8|-|TRBJ2-1|-
TGTGCCAGCAGCAACTCAGCGGGTGGGAGTAATGACAATGAGCAGTTCTTC
CASSNSAGGSNDNEQFF
>TRBV12-3/TRBV12-4|many|TRBJ2-3|-
TGTGCCAGCAGTCGCGGGGATACGCAGTATTTT
CASSRGDTQYF
>TRBV6-2/TRBV6-3|-|TRBJ1-1|-
TGTGCCAGCAGTCACAGAGTCATTAACACTGAAGCTTTCTTT
CASSHRVINTEAFF
>TRBV7-2|once|TRBJ1-4|-
TGTGCCAGCAGCTTGAACAGGAACTATGAAAAACTGTTTTTT
CASSLNRNYEKLFF
>TRBV28|-|TRBJ1-2|-
TGTGCCACCTCCTTCGGGGGGAGCTATGGCTACACCTTC
CATSFGGSYGYTF
>TRBV12-1|-|TRBJ2-5|-
TGTGCCAGCAGCCCCGGACAGGCTTTCCAAGAGACCCAGTACTTC
CASSPGQAFQETQYF
>TRBV3-1/TRBV3-2|-|TRBJ1-1|-
TGTGCCAGCAGCCAAGTACCCCGGGGCACTGAAGCTTTCTTT
CASSQVPRGTEAFF
>TRBV9|-|TRBJ2-3|-
TGTGCCAGCAGCCCCACGCTAGCGTCGGATACGCAGTATTTT
CASSPTLASDTQYF
>TRBV5-1|-|TRBJ2-7|-
TGCGCCAGCAGCACCAAAATTCTCGGTGGCGGGTCCTACGAGCAGTACTTC
CASSTKILGGGSYEQYF
>TRBV4-2|-|TRBJ2-7|TRBD1
TGTGCCAGCAGCCCAGGGACAGGGGCCAGGTCCTACGAGCAGTACTTC
CASSPGTGARSYEQYF
>TRBV5-6|-|TRBJ1-2|TRBD1
TGTGCCAGCAGCCCTGTAGGGACAGGGGAAGACTATGGCTACACCTTC
CASSPVGTGEDYGYTF
>TRBV21-1|-|TRBJ2-7|-
TGTGCCAGCAGCAAAGTAACTAGCGGGAGCGACGAGCAGTACTTC
CASSKVTSGSDEQYF
>TRBV6-5|-|TRBJ2-1|TRBD1
TGTGCCAGCAAGGCCGGGACAGGGATTTACAATGAGCAGTTCTTC
CASKAGTGIYNEQFF
>TRBV30|-|TRBJ1-3|-
TGTGCCTGGAGTGTAGTACAACCTGGAAACACCATATATTTT
CAWSVVQPGNTIYF
>TRBV24-1|-|TRBJ2-5|-
TGTGCCACCAGTGATTTCCCCAGCGGGCAAGAGACCCAGTACTTC
CATSDFPSGQETQYF
>TRBV7-7|-|TRBJ2-5|-
TGTGCCAGCAGCTTAACGGGCGGGGCCCAAGAGACCCAGTACTTC
CASSLTGGAQETQYF
>TRBV5-1|-|TRBJ2-6|-
TGCGCCAGCAGCTTCTCGGGGTATACTGGGGCCAACGTCCTGACTTTC
CASSFSGYTGANVLTF
>TRBV9|-|TRBJ2-5|TRBD2
TGTGCCAGCAGCGTAGCGGCTAGCGGGCTGAGGGAGACCCAGTACTTC
CASSVAASGLRETQYF
>TRBV4-3|-|TRBJ1-2|-
TGCGCCAGCAGCCTACTCGGCGGGGAGGATGGCTACACCTTC
CASSLLGGEDGYTF
>TRBV6-1|-|TRBJ1-3|TRBD1
TGTGCCAGCAGTGAAAGGGGAGAGGACAGGGGGCCAGGAAACACCATATATTTT
CASSERGEDRGPGNTIYF
>TRBV18|-|TRBJ2-1|TRBD2
TGTGCCAGCTCACCAAAGGGACTAGCGGGAGGGAGCTCCTACAATGAGCAGTTCTTC
CASSPKGLAGGSSYNEQFF
>TRBV6-5|-|TRBJ1-1|-
TGTGCCAGCCGACCGGGACACGCGAACACTGAAGCTTTCTTT
CASRPGHANTEAFF
>TRBV4-3|-|TRBJ1-2|-
TGCGCCAGCAGCCAAGATGAACTAGGGATCGGGGATGGCTACACCTTC
CASSQDELGIGDGYTF
>TRBV6-5|-|TRBJ2-7|TRBD1
TGTGCCAGCAGTCCTGGGACAGGGGTTGGGTACGAGCAGTACTTC
CASSPGTGVGYEQYF
>TRBV7-2|-|TRBJ2-3|-
TGTGCCAGCAGCTTACGGGGGGCGATCATAGATACGCAGTATTTT
CASSLRGAIIDTQYF
>TRBV5-4|-|TRBJ2-1|TRBD2
TGTGCCAGCAGCTCGAAGGCGACTAGCGCCGCCTACAATGAGCAGTTCTTC
CASSSKATSAAYNEQFF
>TRBV18|-|TRBJ2-2|-
TGTGCCAGCTCACCACGGTCACAGAGGAACACCGGGGAGCTGTTTTTT
CASSPRSQRNTGELFF
>TRBV5-1|-|TRBJ1-5|-
TGCGCCAGCAGGGGGGGAAATAAGGCGAGCAATCAGCCCCAGCATTTT
CASRGGNKASNQPQHF
>TRBV5-1|-|TRBJ2-2|-
TGCGCCAGCAGCTTAGAGCGCGGGGAGCTGTTTTTT
CASSLERGELFF
>TRBV3-1/TRBV3-2|-|TRBJ2-7|-
TGTGCCAGCAGCCAAAAGGTAGCGCCCTCCTACGAGCAGTACTTC
CASSQKVAPSYEQYF
>TRBV29-1|-|TRBJ2-3|-
TGCAGCATCAGGGGCACAGATACGCAGTATTTT
CSIRGTDTQYF
>TRBV7-8|-|TRBJ1-5|TRBD1
TGTGCCAGCAGCACCGACAGGGGACCCAATCAGCCCCAGCATTTT
CASSTDRGPNQPQHF
>TRBV29-1|few|TRBJ1-3|-
TGCAGCGTTGCGCAGGACACCATATATTTT
CSVAQDTIYF
>TRBV7-9|-|TRBJ1-5|-
TGTGCCAGCAGCTTATACGGGGATCAGCCCCAGCATTTT
CASSLYGDQPQHF
>TRBV24-1|-|TRBJ2-1|-
TGTGCCACCAGTGTCCCCCCGAGGAATGAGCAGTTCTTC
CATSVPPRNEQFF
>TRBV7-2|-|TRBJ2-3|TRBD2
TGTGCCAGCAGCACAACTAGCGGGAGGGTTAGCACAGATACGCAGTATTTT
CASSTTSGRVSTDTQYF
>TRBV30|-|TRBJ1-6|TRBD1
TGTGCCTGGCAGATTGGGACAGAGAATTCACCCCTCCACTTT
CAWQIGTENSPLHF
>TRBV19|-|TRBJ1-3|-
TGTGCCAGCCAGTTTCCCGGAAACACCATATATTTT
CASQFPGNTIYF
>TRBV5-5|-|TRBJ2-6|-
TGTGCCAGCGACAGGTACCATACCTCTGGGGCCAACGTCCTGACTTTC
CASDRYHTSGANVLTF
>TRBV6-6|-|TRBJ1-5|-
TGTGCCAGCAGTCGCCCAGGATGGGGGGGCGAGGGCTATGGGAATCAGCCCCAGCATTTT
CASSRPGWGGEGYGNQPQHF
>TRBV10-3|-|TRBJ1-1|-
TGTGCCACCGAGAGCAGGGGTTCCACTGAAGCTTTCTTT
CATESRGSTEAFF
>TRBV25-1|-|TRBJ2-1|-
TGTGCCAGCAGTCCAGCGGGTTCACGCCGTGGAGTCTTC
CASSPAGSRRGVF
>TRBV7-2|-|TRBJ2-7|-
TGTGCCAGCAGGCCCCGGGACTTCTCCTACGAGCAGTACTTC
CASRPRDFSYEQYF